This T cell receptor (beta chain) was sequenced during a study of T cells in Graves' hyperthyroidism and ophthalmopathy. Many counts were recorded for this clonotype. Germline V gene lookup returns CDR1 SGHAT and CDR2 FQNNGV. This CDR3 region has 13 residues. V was pared by 7 bases and J by 3 bases, with 2 bases of the junction left unmatched. RNA transcripts gave rise to amplified TCR beta CDR3 regions. A first-round RT-PCR of the TCR CDR3 used the HTBI primer set. Each CDR3 protein gets one entry after TCRdb re-called the multiplex PCR reads with MiXCR. Here the sample spans roughly 710,000 distinct CDR3 sequences, roughly a third being singletons. The study enrolled patients aged 18 to 65 with newly diagnosed hyperthyroidism of under 2 months' duration. 9 to 10 ml fresh peripheral blood yielded the PBMCs.

The source material was blood. The V gene is TRBV11-2, the J gene TRBJ1-4; 7 bases map to TRBD1. This clonotype originated in a woman aged 40 to 50 with Graves' hyperthyroidism. This chain's CDR3 is CASNRGSNEKLFF. CDR3 nucleotide sequence: TGTGCCAGCAACAGGGGTTCTAATGAAAAACTGTTTTTT. Drawing the rest from reference TRBV11-2 and TRBJ1-4, the complete variable domain is EAGVAQSPRYKIIEKRQSVAFWCNPISGHATLYWYQQILGQGPKLLIQFQNNGVVDDSQLPKDRFSAERLKGVDSTLKIQPAKLEDSAVYLCASNRGSNEKLFFGSGTQLSVL.